This TCR beta chain was captured by sequencing in a study of blood T cell repertoires in COVID-19. As for the study in general: There were acute and convalescent COVID-19 samples, and they came from the United States, Italy and Spain. The analysed material was cDNA or gDNA that came from T cells, B-cell-depleted T cells, or PBMCs.

Repertoires were generated with immunoSEQ multiplex PCR, while TCRdb's copy carries only in-frame clones and drops some. The sample yields about 170,000 clones, around 82% seen once. CDR3 size: 14 residues. Germline CDR1 SGHRS, CDR2 YFSETQ. The ends lost 1 base at V and 5 bases at J; junction bases unmatched: 5. Sequenced input: peripheral blood. This sequence was found in a woman older than 75 with acute or convalescent COVID-19. V gene TRBV5-1 combines with J gene TRBJ2-5; TRBD2 matches at 7 bases. The CDR3 DNA sequence: TGCGCCAGCAGCTTGAGACTAGCTTTGGAGACCCAGTACTTC. Its translation is CASSLRLALETQYF.